This T cell receptor (beta chain) was identified in a study of T cell repertoires in cytomegalovirus infection. The overall study: CMV epitopes that were recently identified and HLA-C-restricted were used alongside well-studied HLA-B-restricted ones. It can be stated that public TCR beta signatures indicated CMV infection as well as a matching HLA type. Study findings and constraints: Public TCR beta family frequency separated CMV-and-HLA carriers, including in an independent cohort.

This CDR3 region has 13 residues. Germline-derived CDR1 and CDR2 are MNHEY and SMNVEV (reference sequence). A few counts support this clonotype. What it binds is not known. The junction differs from germline at one of its ends, possibly a read error. One entry per CDR3 protein, called by TCRdb with MiXCR from the reads. The sample carries approximately 1,000,000 distinct CDR3 sequences, roughly 30% recorded once. Specimen: cultured CD8+ T cells from PBMCs, collected from culture after CMV antigen stimulation. This receptor was taken from a human donor in good health (CMV status not recorded). Some clones in this sample may be carry-over from other donors' samples. The V and J genes are TRBV27 and TRBJ1-2; D is undetermined. CDR3 coding DNA: TGTGCCAGCAGATCTGGAGGGAACTCTGGCTACACCTTC. Residues: CASRSGGNSGYTF.